One and the same sample provided the 10 T cell receptor beta chains below, sequenced in a study of PD-1 and CTLA-4 blockade in melanoma. The data were produced by immunoSEQ multiplex PCR, yet TCRdb's version contains in-frame clones alone and is incomplete. The sample carries more than 15,000 clones, approximately 70% recorded once. The sequencing used CD8+ T cells from peripheral blood, collected from a patient given anti-PD-1 treatment. These receptor sequences come from a human donor with melanoma.

This clone was seen once. V usage is TRBV4-1 and J usage is TRBJ2-1; D gene uncertain. The CDR3 is made up of 12 amino acids. Germline values: CDR1 MGHRA, CDR2 YSYEKL. Trimming stripped 0 bases from V and 10 bases from J, with 7 bases between. This chain's CDR3 is CASSQEGREQFF. DNA of the CDR3: TGCGCCAGCAGCCAAGAAGGGCGGGAGCAGTTCTTC.

This sequence joins TRBV27 and TRBJ1-1; 7 nucleotides match TRBD1. CDR3 length: 13 residues. V was pared by 10 bases and J by 1 base, with 6 bases of the junction left unmatched. Germline V CDR1 and CDR2: MNHEY, SMNVEV (reference sequence). The CDR3 reads CATSTGANTEAFF. In DNA, the CDR3 is TGTGCCACTTCAACAGGGGCGAACACTGAAGCTTTCTTT.

The table lists this clone with a few counts. The V and J genes are TRBV29-1 and TRBJ2-7; tentative D call: TRBD2 (6 bases). The CDR3 is 14 amino acids. V gave up 5 bases and J gave up 3 bases, with 17 bases separating them. Per germline, CDR1 SQVTM and CDR2 ANQGSEA. Written as DNA, the CDR3 is TGCAGCGTTCAGTCGGGGGACCGCATCTACGAGCAGTACTTC. Translated, it gives CSVQSGDRIYEQYF.

A single count supports this clone. The chain joins TRBV29-1 to TRBJ2-1, with 16 bases lining up with TRBD2. J gave up 2 bases and V 3 bases, and 1 base lay outside the gene matches. The CDR3 is made up of 16 amino acids. Germline V CDR1 and CDR2: SQVTM, ANQGSEA. CDR3 sequence reads: CSVDGTSGRAYNEQFF. The CDR3 nucleotides are TGCAGCGTTGATGGGACTAGCGGGAGGGCCTACAATGAGCAGTTCTTC.

This clone was picked up a small number of times. The chain recombines TRBV21-1 with TRBJ1-1. TRBV21-1 is a pseudogene locus. CDR3 length: 14 residues. CDR3 in amino acids: CASSPRYGDTEAFF. The CDR3 DNA reads as TGTGCCAGCAGCCCCCGCTACGGGGACACTGAAGCTTTCTTT.

The chain recombines TRBV5-1 with TRBJ2-3, with TRBD1 matching over 11 bases. The germline CDR1 and CDR2 sequences are SGHRS and YFSETQ. The CDR3 extends over 18 amino acids. J gave up 4 bases and V 3 bases, and 13 bases lay outside the gene matches. The CDR3: CASSWGQGGILLADTQYF. Written as DNA, the CDR3 is TGCGCCAGCAGCTGGGGACAGGGGGGGATCCTCCTAGCAGATACGCAGTATTTT.

The sample holds a few counts of this clone. J is TRBJ2-7 and V is TRBV7-2; no reliable D call. There are 14 residues in the CDR3. Trimming removed 5 bases at V and 3 bases at J, with 14 bases between. Germline V gene lookup returns CDR1 SGHTA and CDR2 FQGNSA. In DNA form, the CDR3 reads TGTGCCAGCAGCCACGGGTCCCAGCACTACGAGCAGTACTTC. This gives the protein CASSHGSQHYEQYF. Full variable domain (missing parts from reference TRBV7-2 and TRBJ2-7): GAGVSQSPSNKVTEKGKDVELRCDPISGHTALYWYRQSLGQGLEFLIYFQGNSAPDKSGLPSDRFSAERTGGSVSTLTIQRTQQEDSAVYLCASSHGSQHYEQYFGPGTRLTVT.

This chain links TRBV2 with TRBJ2-7, with D hard to call. From germline, CDR1 is SNHLY and CDR2 FYNNEI. Trimming pared 5 bases from V and 0 bases from J, leaving 11 bases between. The CDR3 loop spans 14 amino acids. CDR3 coding DNA: TGTGCCAGCAGTAACTACCCGTTCTCCTACGAGCAGTACTTC. It yields the protein CASSNYPFSYEQYF.

The CDR3 loop is CASSTPRTGPLNEQFF. The CDR3 DNA sequence: TGTGCCAGCAGTACTCCTCGGACAGGTCCCCTAAATGAGCAGTTCTTC. The chain recombines TRBV27 with TRBJ2-1; 7 bases fit TRBD1. This CDR3 is built from 16 residues. The ends lost 5 bases at V and 7 bases at J; junction bases unmatched: 14. Germline CDR1 is MNHEY and CDR2 is SMNVEV (reference sequence).

The V and J genes are TRBV11-3 and TRBJ2-7; tentative D call: TRBD1 (6 bases). The germline V and J ends were trimmed by 5 bases and 3 bases, with 11 bases remaining between them. The CDR3 length is 13 residues. Looked up from germline, CDR1 is SGHNT and CDR2 is YENEEA. The CDR3 loop reads CASSPDSFYEQYF. The DNA for the CDR3 is TGTGCCAGCAGCCCGGACAGCTTCTACGAGCAGTACTTC.